This T cell receptor beta chain was sequenced for a study of shared clonotypes between healthy human individuals. Authors' analysis steps: In the immunoSEQ data, sequences were junction-only and lacked quality scores, so filtering differed. Measured with immunoSEQ multiplex PCR; TCRdb has only the in-frame clones, and not every one. V, J and clone size are taken as reported in that table, and D and trimming were inferred from the DNA itself. Among 600,000 to 700,000 clones listed, roughly 73% were seen once. Study results and caveats: Estimated clonotype richness was generally higher in naive than memory subsets.

This clone was counted at least ten times. What it binds is unknown. The sample holds other DNA sequences that translate to the same CDR3. Looked up from germline, CDR1 is SEHNR and CDR2 is FQNEAQ (reference sequence). V trimming: 5 bases; J trimming: 0 bases; junction bases outside the gene matches: 2. The CDR3 spans 15 residues. Each donor was a Caucasian adult residing in Nashville, Tennessee. Investigators divided CD4+ cells into CD45RA+ naive and CD45RA-negative memory subsets. This sequence joins TRBV7-9 and TRBJ2-1, with 9 bases matching TRBD2. This TCR derives from a woman aged 25 to 39 in good health. Sequencing was performed on memory CD4+ T cells sorted from blood. Documented subset: CD45RA-negative fraction. The CDR3 protein is CASSRSGGSYNEQFF. The CDR3, as DNA: TGTGCCAGCAGCCGTAGCGGGGGCTCCTACAATGAGCAGTTCTTC.